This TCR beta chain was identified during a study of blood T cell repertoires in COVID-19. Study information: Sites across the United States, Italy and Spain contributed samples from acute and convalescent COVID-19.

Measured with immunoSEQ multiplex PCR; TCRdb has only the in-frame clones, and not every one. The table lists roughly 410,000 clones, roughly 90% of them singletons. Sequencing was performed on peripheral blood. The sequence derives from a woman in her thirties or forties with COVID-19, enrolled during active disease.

The CDR3 sequence: CASGGQGVSPLHF. CDR3 sequence (DNA): TGTGCCAGCGGGGGACAGGGGGTCTCACCCCTCCACTTT. The genes are TRBV28 and TRBJ1-6; TRBD1 agrees at 11 bases. This CDR3 has 13 amino acids. V trimming: 8 bases; J trimming: 10 bases; junction bases outside the gene matches: 4. The germline V gene has CDR1 MDHEN and CDR2 SYDVKM.